This section outlines one T cell receptor beta chain sequence together with its context. The data derive from a study of patients with pleural tuberculosis. From the reads, TCRdb called clonotypes with MiXCR, one entry per CDR3 protein. The repertoire includes almost 30,000 distinct CDR3 sequences, 15% to 20% of them detected once, and about 3.7% sits in the top ten. Sequenced input: peripheral blood. This TCR came from a human donor with pleural tuberculosis.

The CDR3 DNA reads TGTGCCAGCAGCCCCAGGACAGGCGCTTACCGCACTGAAGCTTTCTTT. Translation: CASSPRTGAYRTEAFF. This rearrangement joins TRBV5-6 to TRBJ1-1, with TRBD1 matching 7 bases. CDR1 and CDR2 (germline): SGHDT, YYEEEE. Trimming took 4 bases from V and 4 from J; bases not matched to a gene: 13. This CDR3 spans 16 amino acids.